This TCR beta chain was captured by sequencing in a study of identical twins. Overall study results and limits: Memory repertoires showed no such pattern, whereas abundant cord blood beta clonotypes carried fewer insertions. Less excess twin sharing appeared in beta out-of-frame sequences.

This clonotype was seen a handful of times. Its target is not known. J gave up 3 bases and V 5 bases, and 6 bases lay outside the gene matches. Germline CDR1 reads SNHLY; CDR2 reads FYNNEI. CDR3 size: 14 residues. TCRdb called the 5' RACE reads again in MiXCR, with one record for every CDR3 protein. The sample records 500,000 or so distinct CDR3 sequences, 13% to 15% being singletons. These data were likewise used in another study, on yellow fever vaccine responses in identical twins. Turning to that study: Vaccine-induced T cell responses in twins were reportedly observed to appear partly convergent, partly personalized.

The chain links TRBV2 to TRBJ1-2, with TRBD1 matching 7 bases. Sequenced: CD4+ T cells sorted from blood. The sequence was collected from a woman in her late teens or twenties in good health. In DNA form, the CDR3 reads TGTGCCAGCAGTCTTGGACAGGACCACTATGGCTACACCTTC. This gives the protein CASSLGQDHYGYTF. The whole variable domain, filled in from reference TRBV2 and TRBJ1-2, reads EPEVTQTPSHQVTQMGQEVILRCVPISNHLYFYWYRQILGQKVEFLVSFYNNEISEKSEIFDDQFSVERPDGSNFTLKIRSTKLEDSAMYFCASSLGQDHYGYTFGSGTRLTVV.